This is a list of T cell receptor beta chains from one sample in a study of blood T cell repertoires in COVID-19. The protocol was immunoSEQ multiplex PCR, while the TCRdb copy is restricted to in-frame clones and leaves out a portion. The sample consists of some 130,000 clones, roughly 69% of them appearing once. Sequencing input: peripheral blood. The origin of the receptors is a woman aged 70-85 years with acute or convalescent COVID-19. The CDR3 runs from the conserved cysteine through the conserved F or W. The D gene is left open where the match is weak. Clone sizes are given selectively: once, few, many, or a class where the clone is expanded.

D | size | J | V | CDR3 | DNA
TRBD1 | NA | TRBJ1-2 | TRBV12-3/TRBV12-4 | CASSFSGGYGYTF | TGTGCCAGCAGTTTCTCAGGGGGCTATGGCTACACCTTC
NA | NA | TRBJ2-1 | TRBV24-1 | CATPETSPRRAESGYNEQFF | TGTGCCACCCCCGAAACTTCTCCGCGGCGAGCGGAGTCGGGCTACAATGAGCAGTTCTTC
TRBD2 | NA | TRBJ2-1 | TRBV19 | CASSMRLAGYNEQFF | TGTGCCAGTAGTATGCGGCTAGCGGGTTACAATGAGCAGTTCTTC
TRBD1 | few | TRBJ2-1 | TRBV2 | CASSPRDRGPEQFF | TGTGCCAGCAGTCCCCGGGACAGGGGGCCTGAGCAGTTCTTC
TRBD1 | NA | TRBJ2-1 | TRBV4-1 | CASSQSGQDIYNEQFF | TGCGCCAGCAGCCAGTCGGGACAGGATATCTACAATGAGCAGTTCTTC
TRBD1 | NA | TRBJ1-1 | TRBV5-1 | CASSLQQGAGTEAFF | TGCGCCAGCAGCTTGCAACAGGGGGCTGGCACTGAAGCTTTCTTT
TRBD1 | NA | TRBJ1-5 | TRBV6-1 | CASRGRDRDYQPQHF | TGTGCCAGCAGAGGCCGGGACAGGGATTATCAGCCCCAGCATTTT
TRBD1 | NA | TRBJ1-6 | TRBV5-1 | CASSSTGTGAASPLHF | TGCGCCAGCAGCTCCACCGGGACAGGGGCTGCTTCACCCCTCCACTTT
TRBD1 | NA | TRBJ1-2 | TRBV19 | CASSTGDYGYTF | TGTGCCAGCAGCACAGGGGATTATGGCTACACCTTC
TRBD1 | NA | TRBJ2-5 | TRBV11-2 | CASSRGYRGAEETQYF | TGTGCCAGCAGCCGCGGCTACAGGGGGGCTGAAGAGACCCAGTACTTC
NA | NA | TRBJ1-1 | TRBV3-1/TRBV3-2 | CASSPPPGATEAFF | TGTGCCAGCAGCCCCCCGCCGGGAGCCACTGAAGCTTTCTTT
NA | NA | TRBJ1-5 | TRBV6-2/TRBV6-3 | CASSYQGSNQPQHF | TGTGCCAGCAGTTACCAGGGGAGCAATCAGCCCCAGCATTTT
TRBD1 | few | TRBJ2-1 | TRBV4-3 | CASSQDLGTDNEQFF | TGCGCCAGCAGCCAAGATCTAGGGACAGACAATGAGCAGTTCTTC
TRBD2 | once | TRBJ2-3 | TRBV6-2/TRBV6-3 | CASRYGLAGATDTQYF | TGTGCCAGCAGATACGGACTAGCGGGGGCCACAGATACGCAGTATTTT
TRBD2 | NA | TRBJ2-1 | TRBV15 | CATSIRSGVFSNEQFF | TGTGCCACCAGCATTAGGAGCGGGGTTTTTTCCAATGAGCAGTTCTTC
TRBD2 | few | TRBJ2-3 | TRBV5-6 | CASSLLGGRALDTQYF | TGTGCCAGCAGCTTGCTGGGCGGGAGGGCCTTAGATACGCAGTATTTT